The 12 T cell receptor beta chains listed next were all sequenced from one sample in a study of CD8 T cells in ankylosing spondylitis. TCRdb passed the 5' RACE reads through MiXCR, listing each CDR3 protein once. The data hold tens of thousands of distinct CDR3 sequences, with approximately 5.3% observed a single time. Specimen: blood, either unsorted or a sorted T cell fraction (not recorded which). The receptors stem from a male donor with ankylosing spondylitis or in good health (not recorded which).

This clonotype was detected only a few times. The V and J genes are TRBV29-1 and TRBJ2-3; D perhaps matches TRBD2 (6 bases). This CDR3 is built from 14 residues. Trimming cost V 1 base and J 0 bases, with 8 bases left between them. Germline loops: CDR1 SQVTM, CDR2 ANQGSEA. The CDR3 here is CSVEGEESTDTQYF. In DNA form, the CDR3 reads TGCAGCGTTGAAGGGGAGGAGAGCACAGATACGCAGTATTTT.

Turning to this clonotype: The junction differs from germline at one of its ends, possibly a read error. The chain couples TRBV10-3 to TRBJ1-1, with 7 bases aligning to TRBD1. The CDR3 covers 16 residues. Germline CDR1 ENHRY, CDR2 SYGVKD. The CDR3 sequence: CVIRPIGTGADTQAFF. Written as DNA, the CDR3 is TGTGTCATCAGGCCTATAGGAACAGGGGCGGACACTCAAGCTTTCTTT.

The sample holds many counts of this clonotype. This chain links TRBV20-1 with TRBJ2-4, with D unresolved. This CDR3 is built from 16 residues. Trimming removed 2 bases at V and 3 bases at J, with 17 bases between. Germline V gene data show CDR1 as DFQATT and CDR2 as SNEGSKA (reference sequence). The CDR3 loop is CSARNGGLTGKNIQYF. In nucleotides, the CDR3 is TGCAGTGCTAGAAACGGCGGTCTGACTGGCAAAAACATTCAGTACTTC.

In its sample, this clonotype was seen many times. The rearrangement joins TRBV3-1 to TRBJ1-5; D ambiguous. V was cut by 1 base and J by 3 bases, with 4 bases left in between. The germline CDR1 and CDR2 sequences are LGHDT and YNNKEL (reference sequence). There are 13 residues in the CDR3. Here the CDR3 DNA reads TGTGCCAGCAGCCAAGCTCCCAATCAGCCCCAGCATTTT. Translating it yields CASSQAPNQPQHF.

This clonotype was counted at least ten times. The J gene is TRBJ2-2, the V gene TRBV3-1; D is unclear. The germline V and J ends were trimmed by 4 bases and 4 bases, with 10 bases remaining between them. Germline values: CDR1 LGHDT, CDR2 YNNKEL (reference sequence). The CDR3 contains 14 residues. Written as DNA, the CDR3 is TGTGCCAGCAGCCCTCCGACGGGCACCGGGGAGCTGTTTTTT. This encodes CASSPPTGTGELFF.

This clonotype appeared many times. The CDR3 region is CATSDSTGTVNQPQHF. The CDR3 DNA reads TGTGCCACCAGTGATTCAACCGGGACAGTAAATCAGCCCCAGCATTTT. V gene TRBV24-1 combines with J gene TRBJ1-5; 7 nucleotides agree with TRBD1. The CDR3 extends over 16 amino acids. With V trimmed by 2 bases and J by 4 bases, 7 bases remained unmatched. CDR1 and CDR2 (germline): KGHDR, SFDVKD.

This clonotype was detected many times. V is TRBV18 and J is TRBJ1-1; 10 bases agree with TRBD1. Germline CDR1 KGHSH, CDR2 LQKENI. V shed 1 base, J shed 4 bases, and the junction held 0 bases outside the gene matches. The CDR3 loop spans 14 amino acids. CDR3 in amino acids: CASSPRTGGTEAFF. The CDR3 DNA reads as TGTGCCAGCTCACCACGGACAGGGGGCACTGAAGCTTTCTTT. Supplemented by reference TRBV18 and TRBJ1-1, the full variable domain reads NAGVMQNPRHLVRRRGQEARLRCSPMKGHSHVYWYRQLPEEGLKFMVYLQKENIIDESGMPKERFSAEFPKEGPSILRIQQVVRGDSAAYFCASSPRTGGTEAFFGQGTRLTVV.

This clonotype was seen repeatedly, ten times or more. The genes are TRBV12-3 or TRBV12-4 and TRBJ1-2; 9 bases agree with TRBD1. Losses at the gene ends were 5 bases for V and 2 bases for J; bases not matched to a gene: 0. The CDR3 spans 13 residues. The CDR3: CASSGTGNYGYTF. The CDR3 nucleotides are TGTGCCAGCAGTGGGACAGGGAACTATGGCTACACCTTC.

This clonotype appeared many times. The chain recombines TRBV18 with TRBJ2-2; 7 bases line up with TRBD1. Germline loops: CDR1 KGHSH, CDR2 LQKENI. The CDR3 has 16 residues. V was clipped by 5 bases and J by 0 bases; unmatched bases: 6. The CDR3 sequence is CASSSRTGPNTGELFF. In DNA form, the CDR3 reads TGTGCCAGCTCATCCCGGACAGGACCGAACACCGGGGAGCTGTTTTTT.

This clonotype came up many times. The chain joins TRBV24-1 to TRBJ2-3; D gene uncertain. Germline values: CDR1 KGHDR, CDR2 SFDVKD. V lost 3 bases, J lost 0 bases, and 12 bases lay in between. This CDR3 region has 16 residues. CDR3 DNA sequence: TGTGCCACCAGTGATGGTCGGTACACTAGCACAGATACGCAGTATTTT. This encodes CATSDGRYTSTDTQYF.

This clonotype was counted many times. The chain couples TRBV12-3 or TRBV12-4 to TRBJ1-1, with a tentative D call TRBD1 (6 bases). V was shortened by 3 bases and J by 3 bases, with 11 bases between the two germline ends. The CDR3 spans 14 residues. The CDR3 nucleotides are TGTGCCAGCAGTTTGGCAGGGGTTGACACTGAAGCTTTCTTT. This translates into CASSLAGVDTEAFF.

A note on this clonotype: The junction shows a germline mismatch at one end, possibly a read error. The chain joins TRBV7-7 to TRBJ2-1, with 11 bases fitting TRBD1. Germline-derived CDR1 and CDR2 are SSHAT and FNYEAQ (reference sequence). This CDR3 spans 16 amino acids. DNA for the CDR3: TGTGCTAGCAGCCTATCCGGGACAGGGGGGTGGGATGAGCAGTTCTTC. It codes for CASSLSGTGGWDEQFF. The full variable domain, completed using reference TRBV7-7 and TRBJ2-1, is GAGVSQSPRYKVTKRGQDVTLRCDPISSHATLYWYQQALGQGPEFLTYFNYEAQPDKSGLPSDRFSAERPEGSISTLTIQRTEQRDSAMYRCASSLSGTGGWDEQFFGPGTRLTVL.